Listed here are 16 T cell receptor beta chains from one sample, sequenced in a study of T cells in Graves' hyperthyroidism and ophthalmopathy. Amplification of TCR beta CDR3 regions used RNA as the template. An initial round of RT-PCR targeting the TCR CDR3 relied on the HTBI primer set. A single record per CDR3 protein comes from TCRdb applying MiXCR to the multiplex PCR reads. Of hundreds of thousands of distinct CDR3 sequences listed, approximately 15% are singletons. Sequenced material: blood. The receptor source for this set is a woman aged 30 to 39 with Graves' hyperthyroidism.

The chain joins TRBV18 to TRBJ1-3; D unclear. CDR1 and CDR2 (germline): KGHSH, LQKENI. V was clipped by 3 bases and J by 4 bases, with 10 bases between them. This CDR3 contains 14 residues. The CDR3 loop is CASSPTVFGNTIYF. For the CDR3, the DNA is TGTGCCAGCTCACCGACCGTGTTCGGAAACACCATATATTTT.

This clonotype was counted a few times. The rearrangement joins TRBV4-3 to TRBJ2-3; D gene ambiguous. Germline CDR1 LGHNA, CDR2 YSLEER. Trimming took off 1 base at V and 4 bases at J, with 6 bases between the two ends. CDR3 length: 13 amino acids. The CDR3 region is CASSQVPPDTQYF. The DNA for the CDR3 is TGCGCCAGCAGCCAAGTCCCCCCAGATACGCAGTATTTT.

At least ten counts were recorded for this clonotype. The V gene is TRBV6-1, the J gene TRBJ1-5; D gene uncertain. In germline, CDR1 is MNHNS, CDR2 SASEGT. The germline V and J ends were trimmed by 1 base and 2 bases, with 6 bases remaining between them. The CDR3 has 14 amino acids. CDR3 in amino acids: CASSEVFGNQPQHF. CDR3 bases: TGTGCCAGCAGTGAAGTGTTTGGCAATCAGCCCCAGCATTTT.

This clonotype has ten or more counts. The chain uses TRBV7-2 and TRBJ2-7, with D perhaps TRBD2 (7 bases). The CDR3 totals 15 residues. CDR1 and CDR2 (germline): SGHTA, FQGNSA. The V and J ends lost 5 bases and 6 bases respectively, with 20 bases between them. CDR3 sequence reads: CASSRGGLALSEQYF. For the CDR3, the DNA is TGTGCCAGCAGCAGGGGGGGCCTAGCACTTAGCGAGCAGTACTTC. Full variable domain (outside the CDR3, taken from reference TRBV7-2 and TRBJ2-7): GAGVSQSPSNKVTEKGKDVELRCDPISGHTALYWYRQSLGQGLEFLIYFQGNSAPDKSGLPSDRFSAERTGGSVSTLTIQRTQQEDSAVYLCASSRGGLALSEQYFGPGTRLTVT.

This chain uses TRBV7-8 with TRBJ1-1; 9 bases are shared with TRBD1. The CDR3 extends over 16 amino acids. V shed 5 bases and J 3 bases; nucleotides not matched to a gene: 10. Germline V gene data show CDR1 as SGHVS and CDR2 as FQNEAQ. CDR3 sequence: CASSTGQGISYTEAFF. As DNA, the CDR3 is TGTGCCAGCAGCACAGGACAGGGGATAAGTTACACTGAAGCTTTCTTT.

This clonotype has just a few counts. The rearrangement uses TRBV29-1 and TRBJ1-4; D is undetermined. V lost 7 bases and J 6 bases, leaving 15 bases between the germline ends. The CDR3 length is 13 residues. From germline, CDR1 is SQVTM and CDR2 ANQGSEA. Here the CDR3 DNA reads TGCAGCGGGAAGGCGGGCGGGGATGAAAAACTGTTTTTT. This encodes CSGKAGGDEKLFF.

Ten or more counts support this clonotype. The rearrangement joins TRBV11-2 to TRBJ1-2; no definite D call. Trimming stripped 0 bases from V and 2 bases from J, with 4 bases between. This CDR3 has 13 amino acids. Germline assignment: CDR1 SGHAT and CDR2 FQNNGV. This CDR3 reads CASSLDPNYGYTF. The DNA for the CDR3 is TGTGCCAGCAGCTTAGATCCCAACTATGGCTACACCTTC.

This chain connects TRBV10-3 to TRBJ2-5, with 7 bases lining up with TRBD1. J lost 1 base, V lost 0 bases, and 8 bases had no gene match. The CDR3 runs 17 residues. Germline-derived CDR1 and CDR2 are ENHRY and SYGVKD. The CDR3 DNA reads TGTGCCATCAGTGAGTCGAGGGCAGGGGGTTTCCAAGAGACCCAGTACTTC. Translating gives CAISESRAGGFQETQYF.

This clonotype was seen only a few times. This rearrangement joins TRBV13 to TRBJ2-2; a possible D gene is TRBD2 (6 bases). Trimming cost V 5 bases and J 0 bases, with 16 bases left between them. Germline CDR1 and CDR2: PRHDT and FYEKMQ (reference sequence). The CDR3 loop spans 17 amino acids. CDR3 coding DNA: TGTGCCAGCAGCAAAGGGCGGGGCCTAACGAACACCGGGGAGCTGTTTTTT. Its protein is CASSKGRGLTNTGELFF.

J is TRBJ1-4 and V is TRBV7-9, with 12 bases fitting TRBD1. Per the germline V gene, CDR1 is SEHNR and CDR2 is FQNEAQ (reference sequence). The length of the CDR3 is 17 residues. The V gene end was trimmed by 5 bases and the J gene end by 7 bases; junction bases not matched to a gene: 11. The CDR3 DNA follows: TGTGCCAGCAGCCCCGGGACAGGGGGCGTGAGTGCTGAAAAACTGTTTTTT. Translated: CASSPGTGGVSAEKLFF.

This clonotype was seen a few times. V gene TRBV20-1 combines with J gene TRBJ2-7, with TRBD1 matching over 10 bases. The V segment lost 6 bases and the J segment 5 bases; nucleotides outside the gene matches: 7. Germline V gene lookup returns CDR1 DFQATT and CDR2 SNEGSKA (reference sequence). The CDR3 loop spans 13 amino acids. Here the CDR3 DNA reads TGCAGTGCCCCTAGGGACAGGGGCAACGAGCAGTACTTC. It codes for CSAPRDRGNEQYF.

This chain uses TRBV6-2 or TRBV6-3 with TRBJ1-1; TRBD1 might be the D (6 bases). CDR3 length: 15 amino acids. The V gene's germline CDR1 is MNHEY and CDR2 SVGEGT. V gave up 5 bases and J gave up 1 base, with 14 bases separating them. Written as DNA, the CDR3 is TGTGCCAGCAGTACGGGGACACATCGGAACACTGAAGCTTTCTTT. Residues: CASSTGTHRNTEAFF.

This clonotype was observed at least ten times. V usage is TRBV3-1 and J usage is TRBJ1-1; D unclear. The CDR3 has 14 residues. CDR1 and CDR2 (germline): LGHDT, YNNKEL (reference sequence). With 4 bases removed from V and 1 base from J, the gap between germline ends came to 10 bases. CDR3 in DNA: TGTGCCAGCAGCCTGACCGCACAGAACACTGAAGCTTTCTTT. Translated, it gives CASSLTAQNTEAFF.

This chain joins TRBV6-5 and TRBJ2-5; the match to TRBD2 covers 14 bases. The CDR3 extends over 19 amino acids. Unmatched junction bases numbered 13, after V lost 4 bases and J lost 3 bases. Germline V gene sequence: CDR1 MNHEY, CDR2 SVGAGI. In DNA, the CDR3 is TGTGCCAGCAGTTGGGCCGGGACTAGCGGGAGCGGGTGGGAAGAGACCCAGTACTTC. Protein product: CASSWAGTSGSGWEETQYF.

This clonotype was seen repeatedly, ten times or more. The V gene is TRBV12-3 or TRBV12-4, the J gene TRBJ2-5; D gene ambiguous. Trimming cost V 0 bases and J 4 bases, with 9 bases left between them. This CDR3 is 14 amino acids long. CDR3 amino acids: CASSLAGLGETQYF. The CDR3 nucleotides read TGTGCCAGCAGTTTAGCAGGCCTGGGAGAGACCCAGTACTTC.

This clonotype was found a few times. The gene calls are TRBV7-2 and TRBJ2-6; TRBD2 agrees at 8 bases. J was trimmed by 1 base and V by 5 bases; bases with no gene match: 7. CDR3 length: 17 residues. Germline V gives CDR1 SGHTA, CDR2 FQGNSA. The CDR3 bases are TGTGCCAGCAGCATCGGGGGGGTTAAGTCTGGGGCCAACGTCCTGACTTTC. Protein sequence: CASSIGGVKSGANVLTF.